This T cell receptor (beta chain) is drawn from a study of blood T cell repertoires in COVID-19. Study context: Material from acute and convalescent COVID-19 was sourced from the United States, Italy and Spain.

As processed by the authors: Using reference gene primer amplification, nucleated cell counts were estimated. TCRdb's table, derived via immunoSEQ multiplex PCR, lists solely in-frame clones and lacks some. The DNA gave D and trimming, while V, J and clone size come from that table. The data contain about 220,000 clones, 86% of them singletons. The CDR3 is 16 residues long. With 0 bases clipped from V and 6 bases from J, the junction kept 5 bases outside the gene matches. The germline CDR1 and CDR2 sequences are LGHNA and YSLEER. The chain uses TRBV4-3 and TRBJ1-6; 7 bases map to TRBD1. The origin of this receptor is a woman in her forties or fifties with COVID-19, enrolled during active disease. Sequenced material: peripheral blood. The CDR3 DNA is TGCGCCAGCAGCCAAGAGGAGGGACAGACTAATTCACCCCTCCACTTT. It is translated as CASSQEEGQTNSPLHF.